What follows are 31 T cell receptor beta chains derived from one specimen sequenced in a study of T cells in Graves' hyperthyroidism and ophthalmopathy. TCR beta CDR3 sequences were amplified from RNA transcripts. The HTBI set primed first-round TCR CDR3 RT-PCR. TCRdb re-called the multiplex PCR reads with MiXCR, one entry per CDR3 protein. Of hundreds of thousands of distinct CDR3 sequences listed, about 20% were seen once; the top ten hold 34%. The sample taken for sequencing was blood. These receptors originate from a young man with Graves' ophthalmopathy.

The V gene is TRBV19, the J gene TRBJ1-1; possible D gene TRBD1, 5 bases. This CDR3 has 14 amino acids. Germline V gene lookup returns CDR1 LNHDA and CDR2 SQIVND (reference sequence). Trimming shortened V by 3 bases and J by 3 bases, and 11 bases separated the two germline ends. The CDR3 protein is CASSIGGSYTEAFF. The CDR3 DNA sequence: TGTGCCAGTAGTATCGGGGGGTCGTACACTGAAGCTTTCTTT.

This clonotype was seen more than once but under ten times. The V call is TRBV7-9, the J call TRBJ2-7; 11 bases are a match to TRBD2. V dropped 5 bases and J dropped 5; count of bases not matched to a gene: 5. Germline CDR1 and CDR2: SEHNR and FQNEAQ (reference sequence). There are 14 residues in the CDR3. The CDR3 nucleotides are TGTGCCAGCAGCCTTAGCGGGAGGGCCCACGAGCAGTACTTC. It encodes CASSLSGRAHEQYF.

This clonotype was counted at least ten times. CDR3 sequence: CAISADRGVGEQYF. The CDR3 DNA reads as TGTGCCATCAGTGCCGACAGGGGTGTGGGAGAGCAGTACTTC. The V gene is TRBV10-3, the J gene TRBJ2-7; 8 bases map to TRBD1. The V segment lost 4 bases and the J segment 7 bases; nucleotides outside the gene matches: 9. The CDR3 length is 14 residues. The germline CDR1 and CDR2 sequences are ENHRY and SYGVKD.

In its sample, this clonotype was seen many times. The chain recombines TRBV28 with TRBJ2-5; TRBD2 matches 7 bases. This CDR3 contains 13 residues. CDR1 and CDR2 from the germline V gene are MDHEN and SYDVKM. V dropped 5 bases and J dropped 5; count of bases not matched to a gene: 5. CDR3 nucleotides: TGTGCCAGCAGTCGGACTAGATGGGAGACCCAGTACTTC. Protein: CASSRTRWETQYF.

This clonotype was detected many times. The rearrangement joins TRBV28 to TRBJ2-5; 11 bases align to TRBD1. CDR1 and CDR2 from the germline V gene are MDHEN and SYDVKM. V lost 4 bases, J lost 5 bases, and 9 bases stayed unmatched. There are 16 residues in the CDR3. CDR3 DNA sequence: TGTGCCAGCAGTTCGTACGGACAGGGGGCATTGGAGACCCAGTACTTC. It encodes CASSSYGQGALETQYF.

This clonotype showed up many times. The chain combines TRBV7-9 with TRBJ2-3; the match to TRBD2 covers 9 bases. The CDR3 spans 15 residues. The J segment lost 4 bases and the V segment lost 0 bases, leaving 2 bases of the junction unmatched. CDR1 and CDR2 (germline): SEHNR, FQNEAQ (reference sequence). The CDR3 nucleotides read TGTGCCAGCAGCTTAGCTAGCGGGAGTGCAGATACGCAGTATTTT. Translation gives CASSLASGSADTQYF.

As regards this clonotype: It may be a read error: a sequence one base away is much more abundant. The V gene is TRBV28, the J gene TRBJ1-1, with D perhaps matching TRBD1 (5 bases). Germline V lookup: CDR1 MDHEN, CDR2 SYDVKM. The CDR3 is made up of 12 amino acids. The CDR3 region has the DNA TGTGCCGGCAGCTCCAGGGTGGAGGAAGCTTTCTTT. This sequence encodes CAGSSRVEEAFF. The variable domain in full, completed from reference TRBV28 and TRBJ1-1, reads DVKVTQSSRYLVKRTGEKVFLECVQDMDHENMFWYRQDPGLGLRLIYFSYDVKMKEKGDIPEGYSVSREKKERFSLILESASTNQTSMYLCAGSSRVEEAFFGQGTRLTVV.

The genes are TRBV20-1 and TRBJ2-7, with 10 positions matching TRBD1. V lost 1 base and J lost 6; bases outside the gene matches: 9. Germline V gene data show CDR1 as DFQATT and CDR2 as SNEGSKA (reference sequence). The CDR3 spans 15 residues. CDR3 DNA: TGCAGTGCTAGAGTAGCGGACAGGGGGGGGGGCGAGCAGTACTTC. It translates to CSARVADRGGGEQYF.

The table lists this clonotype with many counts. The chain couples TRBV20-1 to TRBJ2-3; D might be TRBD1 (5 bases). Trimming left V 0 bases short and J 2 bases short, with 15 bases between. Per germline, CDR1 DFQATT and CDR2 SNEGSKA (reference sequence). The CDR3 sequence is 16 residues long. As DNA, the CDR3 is TGCAGTGCTAGAGATCCCGAACAGGCTATCACAGATACGCAGTATTTT. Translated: CSARDPEQAITDTQYF.

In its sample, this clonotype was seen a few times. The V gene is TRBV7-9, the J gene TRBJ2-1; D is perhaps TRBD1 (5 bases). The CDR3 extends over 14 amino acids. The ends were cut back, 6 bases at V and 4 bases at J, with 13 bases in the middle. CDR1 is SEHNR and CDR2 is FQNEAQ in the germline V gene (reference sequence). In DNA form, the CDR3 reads TGTGCCAGCAGTTCCCCGGACAATTACAATGAGCAGTTCTTC. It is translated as CASSSPDNYNEQFF. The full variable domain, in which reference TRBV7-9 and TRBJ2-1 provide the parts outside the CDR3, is DTGVSQNPRHKITKRGQNVTFRCDPISEHNRLYWYRQTLGQGPEFLTYFQNEAQLEKSRLLSDRFSAERPKGSFSTLEIQRTEQGDSAMYLCASSSPDNYNEQFFGPGTRLTVL.

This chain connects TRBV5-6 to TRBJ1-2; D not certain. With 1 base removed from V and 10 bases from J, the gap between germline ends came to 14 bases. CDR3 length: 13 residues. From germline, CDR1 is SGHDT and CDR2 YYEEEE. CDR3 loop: CASSLPSVPDYTF. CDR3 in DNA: TGTGCCAGCAGCTTGCCCTCCGTACCGGACTACACCTTC.

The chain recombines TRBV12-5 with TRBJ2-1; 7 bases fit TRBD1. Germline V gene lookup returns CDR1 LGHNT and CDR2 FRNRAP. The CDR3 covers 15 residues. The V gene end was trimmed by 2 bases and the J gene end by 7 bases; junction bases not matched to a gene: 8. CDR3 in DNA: TGTGCTAGTGGTTTGACGACAGGGTTGGGGAATGAGCAGTTCTTC. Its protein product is CASGLTTGLGNEQFF. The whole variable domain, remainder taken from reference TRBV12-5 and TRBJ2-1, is DARVTQTPRHKVTEMGQEVTMRCQPILGHNTVFWYRQTMMQGLELLAYFRNRAPLDDSGMPKDRFSAEMPDATLATLKIQPSEPRDSAVYFCASGLTTGLGNEQFFGPGTRLTVL.

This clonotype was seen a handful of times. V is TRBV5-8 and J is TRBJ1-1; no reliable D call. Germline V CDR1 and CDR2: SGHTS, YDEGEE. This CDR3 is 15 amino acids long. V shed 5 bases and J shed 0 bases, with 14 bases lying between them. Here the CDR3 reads CASRLRAAMNTEAFF. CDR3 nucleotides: TGTGCCAGCAGGCTTCGGGCCGCCATGAACACTGAAGCTTTCTTT.

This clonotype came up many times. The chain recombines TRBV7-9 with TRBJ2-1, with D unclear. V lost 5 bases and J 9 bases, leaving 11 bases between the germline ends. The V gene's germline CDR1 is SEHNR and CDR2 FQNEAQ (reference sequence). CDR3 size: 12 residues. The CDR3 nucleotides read TGTGCCAGCAGCCCGGTGGGGATTGAGCAGTTCTTC. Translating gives CASSPVGIEQFF.

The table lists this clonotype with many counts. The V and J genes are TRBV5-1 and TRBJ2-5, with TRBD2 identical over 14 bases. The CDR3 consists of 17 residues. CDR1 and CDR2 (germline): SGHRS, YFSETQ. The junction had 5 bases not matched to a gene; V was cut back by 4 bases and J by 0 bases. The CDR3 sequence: CASSLGLAGGHQETQYF. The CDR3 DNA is TGCGCCAGCAGCCTCGGACTAGCGGGAGGTCACCAAGAGACCCAGTACTTC.

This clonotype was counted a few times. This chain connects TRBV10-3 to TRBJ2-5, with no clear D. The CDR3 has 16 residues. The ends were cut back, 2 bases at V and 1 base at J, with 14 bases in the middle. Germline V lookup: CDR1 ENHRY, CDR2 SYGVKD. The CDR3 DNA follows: TGTGCCATCAGTGAGGGCTGGGCGTTGCCCCAAGAGACCCAGTACTTC. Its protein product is CAISEGWALPQETQYF.

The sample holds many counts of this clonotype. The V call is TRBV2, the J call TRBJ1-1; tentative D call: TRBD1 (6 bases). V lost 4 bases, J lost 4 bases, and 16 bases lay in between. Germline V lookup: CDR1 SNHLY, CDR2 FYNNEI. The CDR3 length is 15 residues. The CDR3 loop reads CASSVDTGLGTEAFF. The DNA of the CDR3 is TGTGCCAGCAGTGTCGATACAGGGCTTGGCACTGAAGCTTTCTTT.

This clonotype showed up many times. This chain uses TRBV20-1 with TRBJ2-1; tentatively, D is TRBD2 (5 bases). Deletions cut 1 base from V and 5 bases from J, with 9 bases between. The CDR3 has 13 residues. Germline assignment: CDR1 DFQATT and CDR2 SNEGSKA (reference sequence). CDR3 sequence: CSARVLTNNEQFF. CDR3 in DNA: TGCAGTGCTAGAGTCCTGACTAACAATGAGCAGTTCTTC.

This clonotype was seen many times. The CDR3 nucleotides are TGTGCCAGCTTATGGGACAGCCCTTCCAAGAGTGAAAAACTGTTTTTT. Its translation is CASLWDSPSKSEKLFF. The chain couples TRBV12-3 or TRBV12-4 to TRBJ1-4, with 7 bases fitting TRBD1. The ends lost 8 bases at V and 7 bases at J; junction bases unmatched: 16. The CDR3 sequence is 16 residues long.

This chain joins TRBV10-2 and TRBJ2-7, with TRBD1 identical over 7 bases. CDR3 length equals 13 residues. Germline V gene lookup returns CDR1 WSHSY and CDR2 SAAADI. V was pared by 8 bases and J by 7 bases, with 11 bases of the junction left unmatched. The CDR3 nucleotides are TGCGCCAGCTCCGACAGGGTGGTTGGAGAGCAGTACTTC. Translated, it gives CASSDRVVGEQYF.

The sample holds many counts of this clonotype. The DNA for the CDR3 is TGTGCCAGCAGTTTGGTTAGGCACCACGAGCAGTACTTC. It is translated as CASSLVRHHEQYF. The V gene is TRBV28, the J gene TRBJ2-7; D remains ambiguous. Trimming removed 3 bases from V and 5 bases from J, with 11 bases in between. Germline lookup yields CDR1 MDHEN and CDR2 SYDVKM. There are 13 residues in the CDR3.

The DNA for the CDR3 is TGTGCCAGCAGCTTACAGGGGGGCAAATCTTGGGAGCAGTACTTC. Protein: CASSLQGGKSWEQYF. The V and J genes are TRBV7-2 and TRBJ2-7; a weak D match, TRBD1 (7 bases). CDR1 and CDR2 from the germline V gene are SGHTA and FQGNSA. The CDR3 sequence is 15 residues long. V lost 2 bases, J lost 7 bases, and 18 bases lay in between.

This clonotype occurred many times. DNA of the CDR3: TGTGCCAGCAGCGGGACAGAAGCACAGAACACTGAAGCTTTCTTT. Protein sequence: CASSGTEAQNTEAFF. The gene calls are TRBV28 and TRBJ1-1, with 7 bases identical to TRBD1. This CDR3 is built from 15 residues. After removal of 6 bases from V and 1 base from J, the junction contained 8 bases not matched to a gene. Germline V gene sequence: CDR1 MDHEN, CDR2 SYDVKM.

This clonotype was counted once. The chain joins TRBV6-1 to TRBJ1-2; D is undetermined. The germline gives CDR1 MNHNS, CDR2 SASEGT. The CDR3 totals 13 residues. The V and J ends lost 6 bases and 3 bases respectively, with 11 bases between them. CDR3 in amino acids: CASRTDGYYGYTF. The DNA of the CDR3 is TGTGCCAGCAGAACCGACGGGTACTATGGCTACACCTTC.

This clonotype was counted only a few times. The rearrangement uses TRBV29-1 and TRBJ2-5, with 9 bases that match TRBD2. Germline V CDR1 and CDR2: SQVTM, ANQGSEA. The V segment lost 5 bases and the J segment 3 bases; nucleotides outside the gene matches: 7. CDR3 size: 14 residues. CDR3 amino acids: CSVWIGLAKETQYF. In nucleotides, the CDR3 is TGCAGCGTTTGGATCGGACTAGCGAAAGAGACCCAGTACTTC.

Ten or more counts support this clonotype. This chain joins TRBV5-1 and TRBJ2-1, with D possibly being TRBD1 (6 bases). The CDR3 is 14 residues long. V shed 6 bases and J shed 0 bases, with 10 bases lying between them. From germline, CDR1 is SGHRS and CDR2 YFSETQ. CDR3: CASKDRVSYNEQFF. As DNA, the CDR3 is TGCGCCAGCAAGGACAGAGTCTCCTACAATGAGCAGTTCTTC.

CDR3 protein: CAISDTRWEKLFF. CDR3 DNA: TGTGCCATCAGTGATACCCGTTGGGAAAAACTGTTTTTT. The V gene is TRBV10-3, the J gene TRBJ1-4; D ambiguous. This CDR3 comprises 13 residues. The V gene's germline CDR1 is ENHRY and CDR2 SYGVKD. V was cut by 3 bases and J by 8 bases, with 10 bases left in between.

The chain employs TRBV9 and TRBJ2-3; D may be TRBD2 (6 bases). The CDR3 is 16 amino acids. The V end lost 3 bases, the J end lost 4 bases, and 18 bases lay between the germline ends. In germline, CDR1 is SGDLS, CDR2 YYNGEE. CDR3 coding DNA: TGTGCCAGCAGCGCCCATGGGGGGTGGTACGCAGATACGCAGTATTTT. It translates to CASSAHGGWYADTQYF.

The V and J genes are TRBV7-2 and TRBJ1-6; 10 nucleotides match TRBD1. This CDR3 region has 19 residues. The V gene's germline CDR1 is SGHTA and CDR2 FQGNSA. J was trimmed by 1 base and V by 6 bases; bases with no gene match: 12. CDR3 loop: CASSTDRGLLRSYNSPLHF. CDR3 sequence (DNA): TGTGCCAGCAGTACGGACAGGGGGTTACTTCGTTCCTATAATTCACCCCTCCACTTT.

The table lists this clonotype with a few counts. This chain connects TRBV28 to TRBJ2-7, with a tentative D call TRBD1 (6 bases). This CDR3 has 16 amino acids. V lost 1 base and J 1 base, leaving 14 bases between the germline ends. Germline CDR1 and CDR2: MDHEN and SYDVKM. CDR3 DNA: TGTGCCAGCAGTTTATCCCTGGACAGCCTTTCCTACGAGCAGTACTTC. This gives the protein CASSLSLDSLSYEQYF.

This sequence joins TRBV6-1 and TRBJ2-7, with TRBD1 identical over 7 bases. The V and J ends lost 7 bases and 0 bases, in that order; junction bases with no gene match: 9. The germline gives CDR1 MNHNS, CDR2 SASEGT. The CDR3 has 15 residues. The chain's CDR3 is CASTLDWDSSYEQYF. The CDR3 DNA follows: TGTGCCAGCACCCTAGATTGGGACAGCTCCTACGAGCAGTACTTC.